This entry is about one TCR beta chain. This clone occurred a few times. Its antigen is still unknown. Base qualities were left out, and no much larger clone turns up one base away. The treatment or condition label of this sample denotes: randomized to nivolumab then ipilimumab (arm A) or the reverse (arm B). No trial patient had received prior DNA-damaging chemotherapy. Samples were obtained from patients with melanoma enrolled in CheckMate 064, a randomized, open-label phase II trial of sequential checkpoint blockade. Genomic DNA from formalin-fixed paraffin-embedded (FFPE) tissue samples was used for tumor TCR sequencing. This sample is part of a study of sequential checkpoint blockade in melanoma (dated by TCRdb to 2018 to 2020). At the level of the whole study: Patients were randomized 1:1 to first-line nivolumab followed by ipilimumab (arm A) or ipilimumab followed by nivolumab (arm B). Both trial sequences were followed by maintenance nivolumab. For about 20 patients, matched tumor biopsies were taken both before treatment and at week 13, after single-agent nivolumab (arm A) or ipilimumab (arm B). DNA from roughly 94 melanoma tumor samples collected before treatment underwent TCRbeta immunosequencing. In about 79% of the matched pre- and post-treatment tumor biopsy pairs, both biopsies came from the same lesion. Overall study results and their limits: Patients whose tumor T-cell fraction and clonality increased by week 13 were about 30 times more likely to achieve clinical benefit. Small sample sizes and reduced statistical power limited the within-arm analyses of tumor T-cell fraction. Among patients in arm A, the nivolumab-first arm, pretreatment tumor TIL clonality was associated with response (P = .04). Larger, independent patient cohorts are needed to validate the response-prediction model that combines TCR metrics and mutation burden. PD-L1 staining and CD8+ T-cell counts correlated with tumor T-cell fraction and clonality, whereas mutational load did not.

The junction shows trimming of 9 bases on V and 6 bases on J, plus 19 bases between the germline ends. The germline V gene gives CDR1 as SGDLS and CDR2 as YYNGEE. Reading from cysteine to phenylalanine, the CDR3 counts 15 amino acids. The read is trimmed to its CDR3 DNA, 45 bases read in frame from base 1. TCRbeta CDR3 regions were immunosequenced from genomic DNA with the immunoSEQ Assay. Before high-throughput sequencing, the genomic DNA was amplified using bias-controlled multiplex PCR. Per the source publication's procedure: To quantify the absolute abundance of each unique TCRbeta CDR3 region, the sequences were collapsed and filtered. Clonality, defined as 1 minus Pielou's evenness, was calculated using only productive rearrangements. To compute tumor T-cell fraction, TCRbeta template counts were normalized to usable DNA, with usable DNA estimated from several housekeeping genes. A previously published method was used to identify clones with significantly greater frequencies in on-treatment samples than in baseline samples. TCRdb re-hosts the immuneACCESS table, in-frame sequences only. Its copies lack some clones; in the studies checked, an unresolved V gene accounts for under half of them, and the cause for the rest is not known. V and J calls plus clone size are reproduced from that table; the DNA served to infer D and trimming. The sample profile shows roughly 36,000 clones; roughly 32% of them were found once. The ten largest clones take up about 1.6% of the sample.

The source of this sequence is a human donor with melanoma. The chain is assembled from TRBV9 and TRBJ1-6; a tentative D match to TRBD1 spans 5 bases. The sequencing here drew on tumor tissue (inferred from file names), taken from a patient given nivolumab and ipilimumab in sequence. The nucleotide sequence is TGTGCCATCATTAGCCGGGACGGAAGTAATTCACCCCTCCACTTT. Translated, this is CAIISRDGSNSPLHF.